The 14 T cell receptor beta chains below come from one sample, sequenced in a study of blood T cells in healthy people across ages. Alongside a J-beta primer mix, a sample-barcoded 5' primer served in a second PCR lasting roughly 7 to 12 cycles. TCRdb processed the 5' RACE reads anew with MiXCR; each CDR3 protein has one entry. The sample has 700,000 or so distinct CDR3 sequences, about 43% seen once; the top ten hold about 32%. Material: blood. These receptors originate from a man older than 75 in good health.

This clonotype was counted between two and nine times. The chain carries TRBV5-1 and TRBJ2-3; D is possibly TRBD1 (6 bases). V was trimmed by 4 bases and J by 1 base, leaving 16 bases between them. Germline CDR1 SGHRS, CDR2 YFSETQ. The CDR3 has 16 amino acids. As DNA, the CDR3 is TGCGCCAGCAGCGCCCTTGGGGGACAAGGCACAGATACGCAGTATTTT. This sequence encodes CASSALGGQGTDTQYF.

This chain uses TRBV12-3 or TRBV12-4 with TRBJ2-4; 9 bases align to TRBD1. The CDR3 length is 16 residues. Germline trimming cut 2 bases from V and 3 bases from J; bases unmatched to any gene: 5. In DNA, the CDR3 is TGTGCCAGCAGTTTATCCGGGACAGGGAGCAAAAACATTCAGTACTTC. Its protein product is CASSLSGTGSKNIQYF.

The chain uses TRBV7-2 and TRBJ2-4; possibly TRBD2 for D (6 bases). The CDR3 spans 17 residues. Germline values: CDR1 SGHTA, CDR2 FQGNSA. Trimming took 1 base from V and 0 from J, leaving 13 bases between them. CDR3 amino acids: CASSLGEERLAKNIQYF. For the CDR3, the DNA is TGTGCCAGCAGCTTAGGGGAGGAGCGACTAGCCAAAAACATTCAGTACTTC.

As regards this clonotype: This may be a read error: a much more frequent sequence differs by one nucleotide. This sequence joins TRBV6-2 or TRBV6-3 and TRBJ2-7; D tentatively reads TRBD1 or TRBD2 (5 bases each). The CDR3 contains 13 residues. Germline CDR1 reads MNHEY; CDR2 reads SVGEGT. Trimming stripped 8 bases from V and 3 bases from J, with 14 bases between. Here the CDR3 reads CASESGTSYEQYF. The CDR3 DNA is TGTGCCAGCGAGTCGGGGACGAGCTACGAGCAGTACTTC.

V and J are TRBV9 and TRBJ2-7, with D tentatively TRBD1 or TRBD2 (5 bases each). V shed 4 bases and J shed 7 bases, with 21 bases lying between them. The germline gives CDR1 SGDLS, CDR2 YYNGEE. This CDR3 spans 15 amino acids. The CDR3 DNA sequence: TGTGCCAGCAGCCCTAGTGGGGGTTCCCACAATGAGCAGTACTTC. This sequence encodes CASSPSGGSHNEQYF. Supplemented by reference TRBV9 and TRBJ2-7, the full variable domain reads DSGVTQTPKHLITATGQRVTLRCSPRSGDLSVYWYQQSLDQGLQFLIQYYNGEERAKGNILERFSAQQFPDLHSELNLSSLELGDSALYFCASSPSGGSHNEQYFGPGTRLTVT.

This chain uses TRBV4-2 with TRBJ1-6; 9 positions match TRBD1. J lost 10 bases, V lost 4 bases, and 20 bases had no gene match. Germline values: CDR1 LGHNA, CDR2 YNFKEQ. This CDR3 has 19 residues. The CDR3 is CASSLQPGQGSLGGSPLHF. CDR3 DNA: TGTGCCAGCAGCCTCCAACCGGGACAGGGTAGCCTAGGGGGATCACCCCTCCACTTT.

Details on this clonotype: This sequence may be a read error, since a much larger clone differs from it by one base. This CDR3 is CASKGTVGSRNQPQHF. In nucleotides, the CDR3 is TGTGCCAGCAAAGGGACAGTGGGAAGTCGCAATCAGCCCCAGCATTTT. The V gene is TRBV28, the J gene TRBJ1-5; 7 nucleotides match TRBD1. The V and J ends lost 7 bases and 2 bases, in that order; junction bases with no gene match: 11. CDR1 is MDHEN, CDR2 SYDVKM, per germline. The CDR3 sequence is 16 residues long.

The rearrangement uses TRBV9 and TRBJ2-1, with 7 bases matching TRBD1. J gave up 5 bases and V 4 bases, and 9 bases lay outside the gene matches. Per germline, CDR1 SGDLS and CDR2 YYNGEE. The CDR3 contains 15 residues. The CDR3 is CASSPDRRFDNEQFF. CDR3 DNA: TGTGCCAGCAGCCCGGACAGGCGATTCGACAATGAGCAGTTCTTC.

The chain carries TRBV20-1 and TRBJ2-5; D not resolved. The CDR3 is 11 amino acids. Between the trimmed V and J ends, which lost 7 bases and 1 base, there was a span of 7 bases. Germline-derived CDR1 and CDR2 are DFQATT and SNEGSKA (reference sequence). In DNA, the CDR3 is TGCAGTGGAACCCTCCAAGAGACCCAGTACTTC. This gives the protein CSGTLQETQYF.

This clonotype appeared a few times. The genes are TRBV6-5 and TRBJ2-5; 7 bases are shared with TRBD2. Germline CDR1 is MNHEY and CDR2 is SVGAGI. The V and J ends lost 3 bases and 5 bases, in that order; junction bases with no gene match: 9. The CDR3 sequence is 15 residues long. Written as DNA, the CDR3 is TGTGCCAGCAGTTATGAAGGGGAGGGATGGGAGACCCAGTACTTC. Its protein product is CASSYEGEGWETQYF.

This rearrangement joins TRBV9 to TRBJ2-3; 11 bases fit TRBD2. Trimming cost V 3 bases and J 5 bases; bases outside gene matches: 11. The CDR3 sequence is 17 residues long. In germline, CDR1 is SGDLS, CDR2 YYNGEE. The CDR3 region has the DNA TGTGCCAGCAGCGGGATGTGGCTAGCGGGGGGAAGAGATACGCAGTATTTT. Amino acid sequence: CASSGMWLAGGRDTQYF. Variable domain in full (rest from reference TRBV9 and TRBJ2-3): DSGVTQTPKHLITATGQRVTLRCSPRSGDLSVYWYQQSLDQGLQFLIQYYNGEERAKGNILERFSAQQFPDLHSELNLSSLELGDSALYFCASSGMWLAGGRDTQYFGPGTRLTVL.

As to this clonotype: One junction end does not reproduce the germline sequence, and a read error may be involved. This chain links TRBV5-1 with TRBJ2-7; 8 bases fit TRBD1. The CDR3 loop spans 15 amino acids. Germline values: CDR1 SGHRS, CDR2 YFSETQ. The CDR3 DNA reads TGCGCCAGCGGCTTGGGGGGACAGGCATACTACGAGCAGTACTTT. This encodes CASGLGGQAYYEQYF.

This clonotype was seen only a few times. The chain employs TRBV5-1 and TRBJ1-6; 8 bases fit TRBD1. Trimming took 4 bases from V and 7 from J; bases not matched to a gene: 7. Germline values: CDR1 SGHRS, CDR2 YFSETQ. This CDR3 region has 15 residues. The CDR3 loop reads CASSVDRVPNSPLHF. CDR3 DNA: TGCGCCAGCAGCGTGGACAGGGTGCCCAATTCACCCCTCCACTTT.

This clonotype occurred many times. V is TRBV15 and J is TRBJ2-5; D not resolved. The V end lost 2 bases, the J end lost 4 bases, and 14 bases lay between the germline ends. Germline lookup yields CDR1 LNHNV and CDR2 YYDKDF (reference sequence). There are 15 residues in the CDR3. The CDR3 region is CATSRPGYNGETQYF. In DNA form, the CDR3 reads TGTGCCACCAGCAGACCGGGCTACAACGGAGAGACCCAGTACTTC.